This TCR beta chain was found in a study of T-cell memory formation after mild COVID-19. Per germline, CDR1 PRHDT and CDR2 FYEKMQ (reference sequence). CDR3 length: 15 residues. V gave up 4 bases and J gave up 6 bases; unmatched junction bases: 7. This clonotype was detected a few times. One entry per CDR3 protein results from TCRdb running MiXCR on the 5' RACE reads. In the table there are approximately 430,000 distinct CDR3 sequences, 20% to 30% of which are singletons. This sequence joins TRBV13 and TRBJ1-1, with TRBD1 matching over 11 bases. This TCR came from an adult woman who had mild COVID-19 (a few samples of this study predate the infection). Cell type and time point are not known. Sequencing input: PBMCs or a T cell subset sorted from them (not recorded which). The CDR3 loop is CASSSTGQGDSEAFF. In nucleotides, the CDR3 is TGTGCCAGCAGCTCGACGGGACAGGGGGATTCTGAAGCTTTCTTT.